These T cell receptor beta chains were read from a single sample in a study of cytomegalovirus exposure and HLA in healthy donors. Method: immunoSEQ multiplex PCR; TCRdb's copy keeps in-frame clones and lacks some. In the table there are 170,000 or so clones, about three quarters of which are singletons. What was sequenced was PBMCs. The source is a woman aged 40 to 50 in good health and CMV-seronegative. Each CDR3 is given with its conserved first and last residue. Fields, in order: CDR3 protein, CDR3 DNA, clone size, V gene, D gene, J gene. The D gene is left open where the match is weak. Clone size is given for some rows only: seen once, a few or many times, or a class if the clone is expanded.

CASSLTGYYGYTF	TGTGCCAGTTCACTAACAGGGTACTATGGCTACACCTTC	few	TRBV6-5	NA	TRBJ1-2
CASSPRGARNTEAFF	TGTGCCAGCAGCCCCAGGGGGGCAAGGAACACTGAAGCTTTCTTT	once	TRBV7-9	TRBD1	TRBJ1-1
CASSYRARGKAGEAFF	TGTGCCAGCAGTTACCGCGCCAGGGGGAAAGCGGGTGAAGCTTTCTTT	NA	TRBV6-5	TRBD1	TRBJ1-1
CASSFGDTRLYYEQYF	TGTGCCAGCAGTTTCGGGGACACCCGCCTTTACTACGAGCAGTACTTC	once	TRBV28	NA	TRBJ2-7
CASSPQGGGYTF	TGCGCCAGCAGCCCCCAGGGGGGTGGCTACACCTTC	few	TRBV5-1	TRBD1	TRBJ1-2
CASSYRDTGYEQYF	TGTGCCAGTTCCTACCGGGACACGGGCTACGAGCAGTACTTC	NA	TRBV6-4	NA	TRBJ2-7
CASSLDSDQTQYF	TGTGCCAGCAGCTTGGACAGTGACCAGACCCAGTACTTC	NA	TRBV5-5	NA	TRBJ2-5
CASRRSVRGNTEAFF	TGTGCCAGTAGGCGGTCTGTCAGGGGAAACACTGAAGCTTTCTTT	NA	TRBV19	NA	TRBJ1-1
CASSLASGTGEKLFF	TGCGCCAGCAGCTTGGCCTCGGGGACAGGTGAAAAACTGTTTTTT	NA	TRBV5-1	TRBD1	TRBJ1-4
CSGKTGSLYNEQFF	TGCAGCGGTAAGACAGGTTCCCTTTACAATGAGCAGTTCTTC	NA	TRBV29-1	NA	TRBJ2-1
CASTPPGQGNSPLHF	TGTGCCAGTACCCCGCCGGGACAGGGGAATTCACCCCTCCACTTT	NA	TRBV19	TRBD1	TRBJ1-6
CASRTPGRVPYEQYF	TGTGCCAGCAGGACCCCGGGGAGGGTACCCTACGAGCAGTACTTC	NA	TRBV11-2	TRBD2	TRBJ2-7
CASRQAYSGANVLTF	TGTGCCAGCAGGCAGGCATACTCTGGGGCCAACGTCCTGACTTTC	few	TRBV27	NA	TRBJ2-6
CSVWTGGEGYTF	TGCAGCGTGTGGACAGGGGGGGAGGGCTACACCTTC	NA	TRBV29-1	TRBD1	TRBJ1-2
CASSSPGQGAYEQYF	TGTGCCAGCAGTTCCCCGGGACAAGGAGCCTACGAGCAGTACTTC	NA	TRBV28	NA	TRBJ2-7
CASSPNWGQIHTQYF	TGCGCCAGCAGCCCGAACTGGGGACAGATCCATACGCAGTATTTT	NA	TRBV5-1	TRBD1	TRBJ2-3
CASSELGQNTEAFF	TGTGCCAGCAGTGAACTGGGGCAGAACACTGAAGCTTTCTTT	NA	TRBV6-1	NA	TRBJ1-1
CASSPPRQGGSNQPQHF	TGTGCCAGCTCACCACCCCGACAGGGCGGAAGCAATCAGCCCCAGCATTTT	NA	TRBV18	TRBD1	TRBJ1-5
CASSQAGQGISDTQYF	TGCGCCAGCAGCCAAGCGGGACAGGGTATTTCAGATACGCAGTATTTT	NA	TRBV4-1	TRBD1	TRBJ2-3
CASKRGGDTEAFF	TGTGCCAGCAAGAGAGGGGGGGACACTGAAGCTTTCTTT	once	TRBV6-1	NA	TRBJ1-1
CASSPRTGGDYGYTF	TGTGCCAGCTCACCACGGACAGGGGGCGACTATGGCTACACCTTC	NA	TRBV18	TRBD1	TRBJ1-2
CASSEGLPQETQYF	TGTGCCAGCAGCGAAGGACTACCACAAGAGACCCAGTACTTC	once	TRBV9	NA	TRBJ2-5
CASSFGGEGYTF	TGTGCCAGCAGTTTCGGTGGGGAGGGCTACACCTTC	once	TRBV27	NA	TRBJ1-2
CASSFDPLAGNQPQHF	TGTGCCAGTAGCTTCGACCCGCTGGCGGGCAATCAGCCCCAGCATTTT	NA	TRBV19	NA	TRBJ1-5
CASSRDRGTGELFF	TGCGCCAGCAGCCGGGACAGGGGTACCGGGGAGCTGTTTTTT	NA	TRBV10-1	TRBD1	TRBJ2-2
CAISLGQGKVYGYTF	TGTGCCATCAGCCTAGGACAGGGCAAGGTCTATGGCTACACCTTC	NA	TRBV10-3	TRBD1	TRBJ1-2
CASSLGLRGHGQPQHF	TGTGCCAGCAGCTTAGGTCTTCGGGGACATGGACAGCCCCAGCATTTT	NA	TRBV7-2	NA	TRBJ1-5
CASSQGSGGRVGGYEQYF	TGCGCCAGCAGTCAAGGCTCCGGGGGGAGGGTTGGAGGCTACGAGCAGTACTTC	many	TRBV23-1	TRBD2	TRBJ2-7
CASSVGGQFLETQYF	TGTGCCAGCAGCGTAGGGGGACAGTTTTTGGAGACCCAGTACTTC	few	TRBV9	TRBD1	TRBJ2-5
CASSLDGSGGLGYTF	TGCGCCAGCAGCTTGGACGGGTCTGGCGGGCTGGGCTACACCTTC	NA	TRBV5-1	NA	TRBJ1-2
CASSQLAAPYEQYF	TGTGCCAGCAGCCAACTAGCGGCCCCCTACGAGCAGTACTTC	few	TRBV7-3	TRBD2	TRBJ2-7
CASSWTYTGTNEKLFF	TGTGCCAGCAGCTGGACCTACACAGGAACTAATGAAAAACTGTTTTTT	NA	TRBV5-6	NA	TRBJ1-4
CASSPVTGGFDKEAFF	TGTGCCAGCAGCCCTGTGACAGGGGGTTTTGACAAGGAAGCTTTCTTT	once	TRBV9	TRBD1	TRBJ1-1
CASSVRTDNEKLFF	TGTGCCAGTAGTGTCCGGACAGATAATGAAAAACTGTTTTTT	NA	TRBV19	NA	TRBJ1-4
CASSSWTGWYGYTF	TGTGCCAGCAGCTCCTGGACAGGGTGGTATGGCTACACCTTC	NA	TRBV5-4	TRBD1	TRBJ1-2